Sequencing of this T cell receptor (beta chain) was carried out in a study of T-cell reconstitution after alpha-beta-depleted transplantation in children. This clonotype has just a few counts. Germline CDR1 MNHEY, CDR2 SMNVEV (reference sequence). J gave up 4 bases and V 4 bases, and 12 bases lay outside the gene matches. The CDR3 runs to 16 residues. A TCRbeta library incorporating unique molecular identifiers was prepared. TCRdb analysed the PCR reads with MiXCR anew, one entry per CDR3 protein. Of roughly 300,000 distinct CDR3 sequences in the sample, approximately 9.8% were seen once. Sequencing used PBMCs from the stem cell graft donor, obtained from the stem cell graft. The sequence derives from a human donor who donated a stem cell graft to a child with SCID. The chain couples TRBV27 to TRBJ1-2, with 7 positions matching TRBD1. CDR3 loop: CASSYVKPTGPYGYTF. The CDR3 DNA reads TGTGCCAGCAGTTACGTAAAACCGACAGGGCCCTATGGCTACACCTTC.